This is a list of T cell receptor beta chains from one sample in a study of siplizumab effects on memory and regulatory T cells. Here immunoSEQ multiplex PCR was the method, and the copy in TCRdb shows in-frame clones only, minus some. The repertoire holds about 120,000 clones, with approximately 94% as singletons. Sequenced sample: non-Treg CD4+ T cells sorted from blood. All receptors derive from a human donor in good health. CDR3s include the opening cysteine and the closing phenylalanine or tryptophan. D genes are given only for firm matches. A row's size may be missing; if present it is once, few, many or a size class.

size	V	D	length	J	DNA	CDR3
once	TRBV6-5	.	11	TRBJ1-2	TGTGCCAGCACGGGCAGGGGTGGCTACACCTTC	CASTGRGGYTF
.	TRBV11-2	TRBD2	17	TRBJ2-5	TGTGCCAGCAGCGAGGGGCGATGGCTAGCGGGTCAAGAGACCCAGTACTTC	CASSEGRWLAGQETQYF
.	TRBV7-9	TRBD1	12	TRBJ1-1	TGTGCCAGCAGCTTCGGAGGGACAGGGGCTTTCTTT	CASSFGGTGAFF
once	TRBV18	.	14	TRBJ2-1	TGTGCCAGCTCACCCGGCACCTCTGGGGATGAGCAGTTCTTC	CASSPGTSGDEQFF
.	TRBV18	.	15	TRBJ2-5	TGTGCCAGCTCACCCTTTCCGTCCCAGGGGGAGACCCAGTACTTC	CASSPFPSQGETQYF
.	TRBV19	.	12	TRBJ2-2	TGTGCCAGTATTGTTTGGACCGGGGAGCTGTTTTTT	CASIVWTGELFF
few	TRBV29-1	.	13	TRBJ1-2	TGCAGCGTTGAAAGGCGGATCAACTATGGCTACACCTTC	CSVERRINYGYTF
.	TRBV30	.	14	TRBJ2-3	TGTGCCTGGAGTGTAGGGCGGCGCACAGATACGCAGTATTTT	CAWSVGRRTDTQYF
.	TRBV28	.	15	TRBJ1-1	TGTGCCAGCAGTCCATCCGGGACGATGAACACTGAAGCTTTCTTT	CASSPSGTMNTEAFF
.	TRBV27	.	13	TRBJ1-1	TGTGCCAGCAGCAGAATCAAGAACACTGAAGCTTTCTTT	CASSRIKNTEAFF
.	TRBV7-9	.	15	TRBJ2-1	TGTGCCAGCAGCCCAAGGGGGATGGGATACAATGAGCAGTTCTTC	CASSPRGMGYNEQFF
.	TRBV23-1	TRBD2	14	TRBJ2-1	TGCGCCAGCAGTCGGCTAGCGGGGTTTAATGAGCAGTTCTTC	CASSRLAGFNEQFF
.	TRBV6-5	TRBD1	14	TRBJ2-7	TGTGCCAGCAGTTACCGGGACAGAATTTACGAGCAGTACTTC	CASSYRDRIYEQYF
.	TRBV6-6	.	13	TRBJ1-4	TGTGCCAGCGCGAGATCAACTAATGAAAAACTGTTTTTT	CASARSTNEKLFF
once	TRBV9	TRBD2	18	TRBJ2-1	TGTGCCAGCAGCGTAGCAGCGGGGGGTCCACAGGCCTACAATGAGCAGTTCTTC	CASSVAAGGPQAYNEQFF
.	TRBV2	TRBD2	15	TRBJ2-3	TGTGCCAGCAGCCCTGGGGGAGGGCCCCAAGATACGCAGTATTTT	CASSPGGGPQDTQYF
.	TRBV5-1	.	14	TRBJ2-7	TGCGCCAGCATACGGGACCCTCACACCTACGAGCAGTACTTC	CASIRDPHTYEQYF
.	TRBV4-1	TRBD1	15	TRBJ1-2	TGCGCCAGCAGCCAAGATCCGGGACAGGGAAAACCCCGGTTCTTC	CASSQDPGQGKPRFF
once	TRBV28	.	14	TRBJ1-2	TGTGCCAGCAGTTCATCTCAGGGAACAGGTGGCTACACCTTC	CASSSSQGTGGYTF
.	TRBV28	.	12	TRBJ2-2	TGTGCCAGCAGCTTCTTTACCGGGGAGCTGTTTTTT	CASSFFTGELFF
.	TRBV7-3	.	13	TRBJ1-1	TGTGCCAGCAGCTTACACATGAACACTGAAGCTTTCTTT	CASSLHMNTEAFF
.	TRBV29-1	.	11	TRBJ1-2	TGCAGCGCCCTTCCCCTCTATGGCTACACCTTC	CSALPLYGYTF
.	TRBV6-6	.	14	TRBJ1-3	TGTGCCAGCAGTTACTCATCCTCTGGAAACACCATATATTTT	CASSYSSSGNTIYF
.	TRBV27	.	15	TRBJ1-4	TGTGCCAGCAGTTTAAGGGCGGCCCAAAATGAAAAACTGTTTTTT	CASSLRAAQNEKLFF
.	TRBV11-3	TRBD2	15	TRBJ2-1	TGTGCCAGCAGCACCACTAGCGGGAGGTTGGGTGAGCAGTTCTTC	CASSTTSGRLGEQFF
.	TRBV10-3	TRBD2	15	TRBJ2-7	TGTGCCATCACGGGCAGGGCGGGAGACTCCTACGAGCAGTACTTC	CAITGRAGDSYEQYF
.	TRBV6-6	.	14	TRBJ2-3	TGTGCCAGCAGTTACCCGGCTCGCACAGATACGCAGTATTTT	CASSYPARTDTQYF
.	TRBV5-1	.	14	TRBJ1-1	TGCGCCAGCAGCTTGCTGGGTTCACACACTGAAGCTTTCTTT	CASSLLGSHTEAFF
.	TRBV2	TRBD1	14	TRBJ2-7	TGTGCCAGCTCCGTCGACAGGGTCCAGGGCGAGCAGTACTTC	CASSVDRVQGEQYF
.	TRBV7-2	TRBD1	15	TRBJ2-7	TGTGCCAGCAGCTTGGACAGGGGGCCATCCTACGAGCAGTACTTC	CASSLDRGPSYEQYF
few	TRBV9	.	13	TRBJ1-1	TGTGCCAGCAGCGTAGGGGACCGCACTGAAGCTTTCTTT	CASSVGDRTEAFF
.	TRBV30	TRBD2	14	TRBJ2-3	TGTGCCTGGAGAAATGCGGGAGGATCAGATACGCAGTATTTT	CAWRNAGGSDTQYF
.	TRBV2	TRBD1	14	TRBJ1-1	TGTGCCGAGGGACAGGGGGCTTACAACACTGAAGCTTTCTTT	CAEGQGAYNTEAFF
.	TRBV2	TRBD1	18	TRBJ2-7	TGTGCCAGCAGTTTTAACCGGGACAGCAATCGAAACAAGTACGAGCAGTACTTC	CASSFNRDSNRNKYEQYF
.	TRBV2	TRBD2	13	TRBJ2-7	TGTGCCAGCGGTAGCGGGGGGTCCTACGAGCAGTACTTC	CASGSGGSYEQYF
.	TRBV18	.	14	TRBJ1-4	TGTGCCAGCTCACCAGGGGCAACTAATGAAAAACTGTTTTTT	CASSPGATNEKLFF
once	TRBV29-1	.	13	TRBJ1-5	TGCAGCGTTGACGTGGGACGCAATCAGCCCCAGCATTTT	CSVDVGRNQPQHF
.	TRBV6-1	.	13	TRBJ1-2	TGTGCCAGCAGAGCCGGACAGTTGTATGGCTACACCTTC	CASRAGQLYGYTF
.	TRBV6-1	TRBD2	15	TRBJ2-1	TGTGCCAGCAGGGCCCTAGCGGGGGGTTACAATGAGCAGTTCTTC	CASRALAGGYNEQFF
.	TRBV5-3	TRBD1	17	TRBJ1-1	TGTGCCAGAAGCTGCCGTCGGGGCAGGGGGCGCAGGACTGAAGCTTTCTTT	CARSCRRGRGRRTEAFF
few	TRBV6-5	.	12	TRBJ1-6	TGTGCCAGCAGTTATGGGGGTTCACCCCTCCACTTT	CASSYGGSPLHF
.	TRBV5-5	.	15	TRBJ1-5	TGTGCCAGCAGCTTGTCCCCAGGACGCAATCGGCCCCAGCATTTT	CASSLSPGRNRPQHF
.	TRBV6-4	TRBD2	14	TRBJ2-1	TGTGCCAGCACCCCTAGCGGGGGGGTCCTCCCTGAGATCTTC	CASTPSGGVLPEIF
.	TRBV5-8	TRBD1	17	TRBJ1-5	TGTGCCAGCAGCTTGGATTGGGGGACAGGGACCAATCAGCCCCAGCATTTT	CASSLDWGTGTNQPQHF
.	TRBV18	.	15	TRBJ1-2	TGTGCCAGCTCACCCGGGCAGGACATTAACTATGGCTACACCTTC	CASSPGQDINYGYTF
.	TRBV6-1	.	14	TRBJ1-5	TGTGCCAGTTACAGGGAGGGAAGAAATCAGCCCCAGCATTTT	CASYREGRNQPQHF
.	TRBV18	TRBD1	14	TRBJ1-1	TGTGCCAGCTCACCGGGACAGCTGAACACTGAAGCTTTCTTT	CASSPGQLNTEAFF
.	TRBV6-1	.	15	TRBJ2-5	TGTGCCAGCAGTGGCCAACCTACGTACCAAGAGACCCAGTACTTC	CASSGQPTYQETQYF
.	TRBV7-9	.	15	TRBJ1-1	TGTGCCAGCAGCTTAGAGGGCCGACGTGGGACTGAAGCTTTCTTT	CASSLEGRRGTEAFF
.	TRBV4-1	.	16	TRBJ1-1	TGCGCCAGCAAAGGAGCAAAAGTGGAATTAGGGACTGAAGCTTTCTTT	CASKGAKVELGTEAFF
once	TRBV19	.	14	TRBJ2-5	TGTGCCAGTAGTATTGGGGGGAAAAAAGAGACCCAGTACTTC	CASSIGGKKETQYF
.	TRBV29-1	TRBD2	19	TRBJ2-7	TGCAGCGTTGTTCTCGACAGGACACTAGCGGGAGGCGTCGCCTACGAGCAGTACTTC	CSVVLDRTLAGGVAYEQYF
.	TRBV19	.	15	TRBJ2-4	TGTGCCAGTAGACCACAGGGCATCGCCAAAAACATTCAGTACTTC	CASRPQGIAKNIQYF
.	TRBV11-3	TRBD1	15	TRBJ2-2	TGTGCCAGCAGCGGTTCCGGGACAGCCACCGGGGAGCTGTTTTTT	CASSGSGTATGELFF
.	TRBV27	.	16	TRBJ2-1	TGTGCCAGCATGCCGGACCTCCGAAGGGCACACAATGAGCAGTTCTTC	CASMPDLRRAHNEQFF
few	TRBV6-5	.	13	TRBJ2-7	TGTGCCAGCAGTCGCCGGGGGCTCTACGAGCAGTACTTC	CASSRRGLYEQYF